Listed below are T cell receptor beta chains from one sample, sequenced in a study of CD8+ T cells in alopecia areata. The protocol was immunoSEQ multiplex PCR, while the TCRdb copy is restricted to in-frame clones and leaves out a portion. The table records approximately 100,000 clones, around 60% of them present only once. Sequencing was performed on CD8+ T cells sorted from blood, taken at approximately week 60, from a patient treated with tofacitinib. All receptors derive from a human donor with alopecia areata. Each CDR3 is given with its conserved first and last residue. A D gene is named only where the DNA matches it firmly. For some rows the clone size is stated as once, few or many, or as a class when expanded; others skip it.

TGTGCCAGCAGCCAGTTTCAGACGAGCACAGATACGCAGTATTTT,CASSQFQTSTDTQYF,TRBV13,TRBJ2-3,-,-,15
TGTGCCAGCAGCTCCGCTGGACAGGGATCCTACGAGCAGTACTTC,CASSSAGQGSYEQYF,TRBV13,TRBJ2-7,-,TRBD1,15
TGTGCCATCAGTAGTCGGACGGCCTTGAACACTGAAGCTTTCTTT,CAISSRTALNTEAFF,TRBV10-3,TRBJ1-1,-,-,15
TGTGCCAGCAGCGGGGGACTGACCTCCTACGAGCAGTACTTC,CASSGGLTSYEQYF,TRBV13,TRBJ2-7,-,-,14
TGTGCCAGCAGCTTCGGGACTGCGGGATCCGAGCAGTACTTC,CASSFGTAGSEQYF,TRBV11-2,TRBJ2-7,-,-,14
TGTGCCATCAGTGAGGGCAGCAATGAGCAGTTCTTC,CAISEGSNEQFF,TRBV10-3,TRBJ2-1,-,-,12
TGTGCCAGCAGTTGGACAGAGTCCTACGAGCAGTACTTC,CASSWTESYEQYF,TRBV2,TRBJ2-7,-,-,13
TGTGCCAGCAGGGGTGGGGCAGAGACCCAGTACTTC,CASRGGAETQYF,TRBV6-1,TRBJ2-5,-,-,12
TGCAGCGTTGAAGATCCCGAGGGCCCCTATGGCTACACCTTC,CSVEDPEGPYGYTF,TRBV29-1,TRBJ1-2,-,-,14
TGCGCCAGCAGTGAGGATGGGGGAACCTACGAGCAGTACTTC,CASSEDGGTYEQYF,TRBV10-2,TRBJ2-7,-,-,14
TGTGCCATCAGGAGGACAGGGAGTTGTGAGCAGTTCTTC,CAIRRTGSCEQFF,TRBV10-3,TRBJ2-1,few,TRBD1,13
TGCGCCAGCAGCCTCAGCGGGGGTTTTCTTCAGCCCCAGCATTTT,CASSLSGGFLQPQHF,TRBV4-1,TRBJ1-5,-,-,15
TGTGCCAGTAGTATAGCGGACGGGGTGAACACTGAAGCTTTCTTT,CASSIADGVNTEAFF,TRBV19,TRBJ1-1,few,-,15
TGTGCCAGCAGCCCCCTCATCCTCGACGTCCAGTACTTC,CASSPLILDVQYF,TRBV7-9,TRBJ2-5,few,-,13
TGTGCCAGCAGTCGGACAGGGGGCTCCTACAATGAGCAGTTCTTC,CASSRTGGSYNEQFF,TRBV2,TRBJ2-1,-,TRBD1,15
TGTGCCAGCAGTTACTTCGGGGTTGAGGCCACTGAGACCCAGTACTTC,CASSYFGVEATETQYF,TRBV6-5,TRBJ2-5,-,-,16
TGTGCCAGCAGTTTGCGGTCGTCCGGGGAGCTGTTTTTT,CASSLRSSGELFF,TRBV27,TRBJ2-2,-,-,13
TGTGCCAGCAGCGGATACCAGGGACAGGGAACCTACAATGAGCAGTTCTTC,CASSGYQGQGTYNEQFF,TRBV5-4,TRBJ2-1,-,TRBD1,17
TGTGCCAGCAGCACGACGACAGGGTGGAATTCACCCCTCCACTTT,CASSTTTGWNSPLHF,TRBV21-1,TRBJ1-6,-,-,15
TGTGCCAGCAGTGCTCGGTATCGCGTGAGTCAGCCCCAGCATTTT,CASSARYRVSQPQHF,TRBV27,TRBJ1-5,-,-,15
TGTGCCAGCAGCGTAGGGGAGACGTCCTACGAGCAGTACTTC,CASSVGETSYEQYF,TRBV9,TRBJ2-7,once,-,14
TGTGCCAGCAGCCTTCACTCGACGGATGGAGTAGGTTCACCCCTCCACTTT,CASSLHSTDGVGSPLHF,TRBV7-2,TRBJ1-6,few,-,17
TGCGCCAGCAGCACAGCAAACAATGAGCAGTTCTTC,CASSTANNEQFF,TRBV5-1,TRBJ2-1,-,-,12
TGTGCCAGCAGCCAACAGGGTGAAAAACTGTTTTTT,CASSQQGEKLFF,TRBV7-2,TRBJ1-4,few,-,12
TGTGCCAGCAGCCCCGGGACAGGGGCCTACAATGAGCAGTTCTTC,CASSPGTGAYNEQFF,TRBV27,TRBJ2-1,-,TRBD1,15
TGTGCCAGCAGTGAACCGGACAGGGACCTGTCTGGGGCCAACGTCCTGACTTTC,CASSEPDRDLSGANVLTF,TRBV6-4,TRBJ2-6,few,TRBD1,18
TGTGCCAGCACCCCCGAAGGACAGAATCAGCCCCAGCATTTT,CASTPEGQNQPQHF,TRBV6-6,TRBJ1-5,-,-,14
TGTGCCAGCAGTTTCCTAGCCGGGACAGTGAACAATGAGCAGTTCTTC,CASSFLAGTVNNEQFF,TRBV6-5,TRBJ2-1,few,TRBD1,16
TGTGCCAGCAGCTCGCCCCAAGGCTCCGGCGCTTTCTTT,CASSSPQGSGAFF,TRBV5-6,TRBJ1-1,-,-,13
TGTGCCAGCAGCTTAGTGGGTGGAGGTAATCAGCCCCAGCATTTT,CASSLVGGGNQPQHF,TRBV7-8,TRBJ1-5,-,-,15
TGCGCCAGCAGCTTATTCAGCGGCCAGAGCACAGATACGCAGTATTTT,CASSLFSGQSTDTQYF,TRBV5-1,TRBJ2-3,once,-,16
TGTGCCAGCAGAGGGGGGTTTTCCTATAATTCACCCCTCCACTTT,CASRGGFSYNSPLHF,TRBV2,TRBJ1-6,-,-,15
TGTGCCAGCAGCCCGGAGGGCTTGAACACCGGGGAGCTGTTTTTT,CASSPEGLNTGELFF,TRBV2,TRBJ2-2,-,-,15
TGTGCCAGCATCACCACCCGGGACAAATTCTACGAGCAGTACTTC,CASITTRDKFYEQYF,TRBV28,TRBJ2-7,-,-,15
TGTGCCAGCAGTGAAAGGGGGACTTTCCAAGAGACCCAGTACTTC,CASSERGTFQETQYF,TRBV25-1,TRBJ2-5,-,-,15
TGTGCCAGCAGTTTACGGACAGGGTGGACCTATGGCTACACCTTC,CASSLRTGWTYGYTF,TRBV27,TRBJ1-2,-,TRBD1,15
TGCGCCAGCAGCTTCTCAAGAGAATACACCGGGGAGCTGTTTTTT,CASSFSREYTGELFF,TRBV5-1,TRBJ2-2,-,-,15
TGTGCCTGGAAGTCGGGAGAGATGGGTGGCTACACCTTC,CAWKSGEMGGYTF,TRBV30,TRBJ1-2,once,-,13
TGTGCCAGCAGGGGACAGGGGGCTCATGAGCAGTTCTTC,CASRGQGAHEQFF,TRBV2,TRBJ2-1,few,TRBD1,13
TGTGCCTGGAGTGGGGACAGTGGCTACACCTTC,CAWSGDSGYTF,TRBV30,TRBJ1-2,-,TRBD1,11
TGTGCCACCGTGGCGGATCAAGAGACCCAGTACTTC,CATVADQETQYF,TRBV19,TRBJ2-5,-,-,12
TGTGCCAGCAGCCCGACAGAATCCAATCAGCCCCAGCATTTT,CASSPTESNQPQHF,TRBV6-6,TRBJ1-5,few,-,14
TGTGCCAGCAGCTACGGCGGCGGCACAGCCACTTCTAACTATGGCTACACCTTC,CASSYGGGTATSNYGYTF,TRBV11-2,TRBJ1-2,-,-,18
TGCGCCAGCAGCCAGAGCCCCCCGGGGACGAATAATTCACCCCTCCACTTT,CASSQSPPGTNNSPLHF,TRBV4-1,TRBJ1-6,-,-,17